These 13 T cell receptor beta chains came from one sample sequenced in a study of control samples from healthy donors and cancer patients. The assay was immunoSEQ multiplex PCR, and TCRdb's table has in-frame clones only and misses some. The sample records 25,000 to 35,000 clones, 79% being singletons. The source material was PBMCs. These receptors all stem from a man in his sixties with head and neck cancer.

The CDR3 nucleotides read TGTGCCAGCAGCTTTAGCGGGGTAGAATACAATGAGCAGTTCTTC. This codes for CASSFSGVEYNEQFF. The chain uses TRBV7-3 and TRBJ2-1; 8 bases align to TRBD2. V lost 3 bases and J lost 4; bases outside the gene matches: 5. The CDR3 consists of 15 residues. Germline V gives CDR1 SGHTA, CDR2 FQGTGA.

This clone has just a few counts. The chain employs TRBV5-6 and TRBJ1-5; TRBD1 is a possible D gene (5 bases). The ends were cut back, 4 bases at V and 7 bases at J, with 12 bases in the middle. CDR1 is SGHDT and CDR2 is YYEEEE in the germline V gene. This CDR3 comprises 13 residues. The DNA for the CDR3 is TGTGCCAGCAGCATTACAGGCGTGCAGCCCCAGCATTTT. Its protein is CASSITGVQPQHF. Together with reference TRBV5-6 and TRBJ1-5, the CDR3 gives the full variable domain: DAGVTQSPTHLIKTRGQQVTLRCSPKSGHDTVSWYQQALGQGPQFIFQYYEEEERQRGNFPDRFSGHQFPNYSSELNVNALLLGDSALYLCASSITGVQPQHFGDGTRLSIL.

The chain joins TRBV20-1 to TRBJ1-3; D remains ambiguous. Germline V gives CDR1 DFQATT, CDR2 SNEGSKA (reference sequence). The V end lost 5 bases, the J end lost 2 bases, and 4 bases lay between the germline ends. CDR3 length: 11 residues. The CDR3 region is CSAVTGNTIYF. In nucleotides, the CDR3 is TGCAGTGCTGTTACTGGAAACACCATATATTTT.

The V call is TRBV6-5, the J call TRBJ2-3; D possibly corresponds to TRBD2 (5 bases). Germline CDR1 MNHEY, CDR2 SVGAGI. The CDR3 covers 14 residues. Trimming left V 6 bases short and J 2 bases short, with 12 bases between. The CDR3 DNA sequence: TGTGCCAGCAGACTAGTGCACAACACAGATACGCAGTATTTT. It yields the protein CASRLVHNTDTQYF.

The V gene is TRBV29-1, the J gene TRBJ2-3; no reliable D call. V gave up 4 bases and J gave up 0 bases, with 2 bases separating them. The CDR3 has 11 amino acids. Germline V CDR1 and CDR2: SQVTM, ANQGSEA. The CDR3 nucleotides read TGCAGCGTTGTTAGCACAGATACGCAGTATTTT. It yields the protein CSVVSTDTQYF.

This chain uses TRBV15 with TRBJ1-6; 7 bases are a match to TRBD1. Trimming at V came to 4 bases and at J to 3 bases, leaving 3 bases not matched to a gene. Germline CDR1 and CDR2: LNHNV and YYDKDF (reference sequence). The CDR3 sequence is 15 residues long. The CDR3 reads CATSIGDSYNSPLHF. For the CDR3, the DNA is TGTGCCACCAGCATAGGGGACAGCTATAATTCACCCCTCCACTTT.

The rearrangement links TRBV5-6 to TRBJ2-1; D may match TRBD1 or TRBD2 (5 bases each). Trimming pared 3 bases from V and 6 bases from J, leaving 16 bases between. This CDR3 region has 15 residues. Germline V gene lookup returns CDR1 SGHDT and CDR2 YYEEEE. This CDR3 reads CASSSGPGTTNEQFF. The CDR3 DNA sequence: TGTGCCAGCAGCTCGGGGCCGGGAACCACCAATGAGCAGTTCTTC.

The rearrangement joins TRBV18 to TRBJ2-1; tentative D call: TRBD2 (5 bases). CDR1 is KGHSH and CDR2 is LQKENI in the germline V gene. The length of the CDR3 is 18 residues. Trimming removed 3 bases at V and 4 bases at J, with 22 bases between. The CDR3 protein is CASSPVGSRRSLYNEQFF. The CDR3 DNA sequence: TGTGCCAGCTCACCCGTTGGCAGCCGGAGGAGCCTGTACAATGAGCAGTTCTTC.

The rearrangement uses TRBV18 and TRBJ2-2; D perhaps matches TRBD2 (7 bases). The CDR3 is 15 amino acids. Trimming removed 3 bases at V and 4 bases at J, with 12 bases between. Germline CDR1 reads KGHSH; CDR2 reads LQKENI. CDR3 residues: CASSPAGAGTGELFF. CDR3 DNA: TGTGCCAGCTCACCTGCGGGGGCAGGCACCGGGGAGCTGTTTTTT.

The chain has TRBV7-8 and TRBJ2-1; D ambiguous. This CDR3 is built from 15 residues. Germline V gives CDR1 SGHVS, CDR2 FQNEAQ. The V end lost 3 bases, the J end lost 4 bases, and 13 bases lay between the germline ends. The CDR3 nucleotides are TGTGCCAGCAGCTTTGCGGAGTCTTTTTACAATGAGCAGTTCTTC. This gives the protein CASSFAESFYNEQFF.

The V gene is TRBV7-3, the J gene TRBJ1-5; D gene uncertain. V lost 1 base, J lost 6 bases, and 7 bases lay in between. Germline assignment: CDR1 SGHTA and CDR2 FQGTGA. The length of the CDR3 is 13 residues. This chain's CDR3 is CASSLNAGQPQHF. The CDR3 DNA sequence: TGTGCCAGCAGCTTAAATGCCGGTCAGCCCCAGCATTTT.

The chain recombines TRBV2 with TRBJ1-1; D unresolved. Deletions cut 8 bases from V and 0 bases from J, with 10 bases between. The CDR3 runs 13 residues. Germline lookup yields CDR1 SNHLY and CDR2 FYNNEI. This CDR3 is CASLLAVNTEAFF. The CDR3 DNA is TGTGCCAGCCTCCTTGCCGTGAACACTGAAGCTTTCTTT.

V and J are TRBV28 and TRBJ1-2, with D perhaps TRBD1 (6 bases). With 7 bases removed from V and 4 bases from J, the gap between germline ends came to 13 bases. This CDR3 contains 13 residues. Looked up from germline, CDR1 is MDHEN and CDR2 is SYDVKM. The CDR3 DNA follows: TGTGCCAGCACCCTGGGGGCGGTCTATGGCTACACCTTC. Protein sequence: CASTLGAVYGYTF.